This T cell receptor (beta chain) was captured by sequencing in a study of regulatory T cells in long-lasting Graves disease. Study outcomes and limitations: The study found TRBV28, TRBJ1-2 and TRBJ2-5 favored in persistent disease. In persistent patients, shared public clonotypes (approximately 3,000) outnumbered those in new patients (approximately 970).

Ten or more counts support this clonotype. Its antigen is as yet unknown. Stated time point: newly diagnosed GD, antithyroid drugs for less than 3 months. The TCR library was made from RNA extracted from PBMCs. As a group, patients came from one endocrinology department in Xi'an, China. Researchers made TCR beta libraries by using iRepertoire HTBI primers and running Arm-PCR on CDR3 regions. MiXCR was run by TCRdb on the multiplex PCR reads, yielding one entry per CDR3 protein. Of fewer than 400,000 distinct CDR3 sequences listed, 15% to 20% are singletons. The germline V gene has CDR1 MNHEY and CDR2 SVGAGI. This CDR3 has 19 amino acids. Between the trimmed V and J ends, which lost 2 bases and 8 bases, there was a span of 30 bases.

The source material was peripheral blood mononuclear cells (PBMCs), sampled at new diagnosis, from a patient treated with antithyroid drugs. The receptor was derived from a female donor with Graves disease. V and J are TRBV6-5 and TRBJ2-5; D is perhaps TRBD1 or TRBD2 (6 bases each). The CDR3 region has the DNA TGTGCCAGCAGTTACGACCCTCTTCCAGGAGGGGGACAAGATAAAACCCAGTACTTC. This sequence encodes CASSYDPLPGGGQDKTQYF.